This T cell receptor beta chain was identified during a study of CD4 T cells in relation to SARS-CoV-2 and coronaviruses. General study points: This crossreactivity analysis covered spike protein alone, no other viral proteins. Each donor contributed either pre-pandemic or post-infection samples, not both. The assay detects memory recall responses, not culture-primed primary responses.

Naive and memory CD4+ T cells were separated from cryopreserved PBMCs. The CDR3 totals 14 residues. Per the germline V gene, CDR1 is SQVTM and CDR2 is ANQGSEA. About this clone itself: Its cognate antigen is unknown.

Measured with immunoSEQ multiplex PCR; TCRdb has only the in-frame clones, and not every one. Of about 56,000 clones listed, roughly nine tenths were seen once; the top ten hold approximately 0.4%. The receptor's source is an adult with COVID-19. Sample: naive CD4+ T cells from PBMCs. Subset in this sample: naive CD4+ T cells isolated by negative enrichment. The chain has TRBV29-1 and TRBJ2-1, with a possible D match to TRBD2 (5 bases). The CDR3 DNA reads as TGCAGTCAAGCGGCGGGTAGCTCCTACAATGAGCAGTTCTTC. It codes for CSQAAGSSYNEQFF.